One and the same sample provided the 7 T cell receptor beta chains below, sequenced in a study of blood T cell repertoires in COVID-19. Clones were sequenced by immunoSEQ multiplex PCR, and TCRdb holds only the in-frame ones, with some missing. The profile shows approximately 350,000 clones, roughly 90% of them singletons. Sequencing was carried out using peripheral blood. The receptors come from a middle-aged man with acute or convalescent COVID-19.

V and J are TRBV5-1 and TRBJ2-6; D remains ambiguous. The ends were cut back, 4 bases at V and 0 bases at J, with 5 bases in the middle. CDR1 and CDR2 (germline): SGHRS, YFSETQ. The CDR3 consists of 14 residues. The CDR3 nucleotides read TGCGCCAGCAGCCCCAACTCTGGGGCCAACGTCCTGACTTTC. This codes for CASSPNSGANVLTF.

This clone was seen more than once but under ten times. The genes are TRBV15 and TRBJ2-7; D perhaps matches TRBD1 (6 bases). This CDR3 is 15 amino acids long. V shed 3 bases and J shed 7 bases, with 19 bases lying between them. Germline assignment: CDR1 LNHNV and CDR2 YYDKDF (reference sequence). The CDR3 protein is CATSREGQRFGEQYF. Here the CDR3 DNA reads TGTGCCACCAGCAGGGAAGGACAGAGGTTTGGGGAGCAGTACTTC.

V gene TRBV9 combines with J gene TRBJ1-2, with 11 positions matching TRBD1. V shed 3 bases, J shed 4 bases, and the junction held 5 bases outside the gene matches. CDR1 SGDLS and CDR2 YYNGEE come from the germline V gene. The CDR3 is 15 residues long. This CDR3 is CASSARTGGTYGYTF. CDR3 nucleotide sequence: TGTGCCAGCAGCGCTCGGACAGGGGGCACCTATGGCTACACCTTC.

V and J are TRBV6-5 and TRBJ2-3; D is uncertain. CDR3 length equals 13 residues. Germline lookup yields CDR1 MNHEY and CDR2 SVGAGI. Trimming pared 5 bases from V and 2 bases from J, leaving 8 bases between. The CDR3 reads CASSTDTTDTQYF. In DNA form, the CDR3 reads TGTGCCAGCAGTACAGATACCACAGATACGCAGTATTTT.

The chain combines TRBV6-4 with TRBJ1-5; TRBD1 is a possible D gene (6 bases). With 0 bases removed from V and 6 bases from J, the gap between germline ends came to 21 bases. The CDR3 has 18 residues. Germline CDR1 and CDR2: MRHNA and SNTAGT. CDR3: CASSDSIQAGDFGQPQHF. The CDR3 DNA is TGTGCCAGCAGTGACTCGATACAGGCAGGGGATTTCGGTCAGCCCCAGCATTTT.

V and J are TRBV3-1 (or the pseudogene TRBV3-2) and TRBJ2-1, with TRBD2 matching 8 bases. There are 15 residues in the CDR3. Germline V CDR1 and CDR2: LGHDT, YNNKEL (reference sequence). The trim removed 4 bases at V and 4 bases at J, leaving 6 bases unmatched. Here the CDR3 reads CASSLSGEVYNEQFF. The CDR3 nucleotides read TGTGCCAGCAGCCTTAGCGGGGAGGTTTACAATGAGCAGTTCTTC.

The chain joins TRBV4-2 to TRBJ1-2; D gene uncertain. The germline V gene has CDR1 LGHNA and CDR2 YNFKEQ. V lost 0 bases, J lost 7 bases, and 12 bases lay in between. This CDR3 is 14 amino acids long. The CDR3 nucleotides are TGTGCCAGCAGCCAAGATCTCCGTTTGTCTGGCTACACCTTC. Translating it yields CASSQDLRLSGYTF.